This TCR beta chain was observed in a study of T cells in Graves' hyperthyroidism and ophthalmopathy (dated by TCRdb to between 2018 and 2021). For the wider study: To identify TCR V-J signatures that set the groups apart, the researchers used a discovery cohort of more than 95 patients, made up of around 40 with Graves' ophthalmopathy and 57 with stable Graves' hyperthyroidism. Prospective prediction of ophthalmopathy was tested in an independent validation cohort of under 20 hyperthyroidism patients and roughly 16 patients who later progressed to ophthalmopathy. For training and testing, the roughly 97 patients in the discovery cohort were randomly divided in a 7:3 ratio. In addition, the study compared T-cell repertoires in thyroid tissue and in blood from roughly six Graves' hyperthyroidism patients. Once sampling was done, hyperthyroidism patients were given methimazole at a starting dose of 30 mg daily, whereas ophthalmopathy patients were given high-dose intravenous methylprednisolone. TCR Vbeta CDR3 sequencing of some 140 peripheral blood samples (roughly 41 ophthalmopathy, some 75 hyperthyroidism and roughly 17 progressor patients) is reported in the paper.

On the study overall, not on this receptor specifically: No statistical method was used to set the sample size in advance, and investigators knew the group allocation. A 13 V-J signature model separated ophthalmopathy from stable hyperthyroidism, with around 91% sensitivity and roughly 81% specificity in cross-validation and 80%/75% in testing. In validation, progression to ophthalmopathy was predicted by the model with 65% to 71% sensitivity and 72.22% specificity, a median of roughly six months before onset. Most expanded thyroid clonotypes (frequency above 0.001) were also detected in blood, a finding suggesting that blood repertoires may reflect thyroid immune responses.

Any patient with an uncontrolled infection, another autoimmune disease, pregnancy or lactation was excluded. Diagnoses relied on clinical symptoms, serum thyroxine and TRAb, thyroid ultrasound and orbital computed tomography. Trizol reagent was used to extract total RNA, and RNA quality was then checked on an Agilent 2100 Bioanalyzer. V sheds 1 base and J sheds 0 bases, leaving 10 bases between their ends. For CDR1 and CDR2, the germline V gene lists SGHTA and FQGNSA. The CDR3 numbers 17 residues from cysteine through phenylalanine. The kept DNA is CDR3 alone, 51 bases in frame from the first base. This clonotype was counted at least ten times. Its cognate antigen has yet to be identified. No base-level quality is on record; no much larger clone is a single base apart. The TCR beta CDR3 regions were amplified from the RNA transcripts. The TCR CDR3 was subjected to a first round of RT-PCR using the HTBI primer set and the Qiagen OneStep RT-PCR kit. Libraries were constructed in a second round of multiplex PCR, after which size selection and purification were performed. The libraries were sequenced on an Illumina HiSeq2000 using paired-end 100 bp reads. Regarding the original processing steps: Raw data were processed with SOAPnuke, discarding reads with adapters, uncalled bases, mean Phred below 15, or no exact constant-primer or identifier match. High-quality paired reads were merged using COPE v1.2.5, and each unique nucleotide sequence was defined as a clonotype. MiTCR v1.1 was used to align clonotypes to the IMGT TRBV, TRBD and TRBJ reference segments. The analysis was restricted to V-J combinations with a frequency above 0.0001, which together covered around 99% of the repertoires. The TCS score was defined as the ratio of F50 (clonal expansion) to E x V (chaos), calculated using BLOSUM62-based TCRdist between CDR3 peptides within each V-J. Welch's t-statistics and random forest reduced roughly 530 V-J features to 13, which were used in a naive Bayes classifier (R e1071). The Morisita-Horn index was used to measure how similar the thyroid and blood repertoires were. TCRdb cleaned the public reads at Q25 with fastp, built clones with MiXCR and kept in-frame beta chains. Each entry merges the rows of one CDR3 protein and shows their most common DNA and genes. TCRdb, not the authors, supplied the V and J calls. The sample yields a few hundred thousand distinct CDR3 sequences; approximately 48% were counted once. About 45% of the sample is in the top ten clones.

The rearrangement joined TRBV7-2 to TRBJ2-6, with the D segment identity uncertain. This receptor was taken from an adult woman with Graves' disease, either hyperthyroidism or ophthalmopathy (not recorded which). The sample comprised peripheral blood or thyroid tissue (not recorded which). The sequenced DNA is TGTGCCAGCAGCTTAGTGGCAGGTAGCTCTGGGGCCAACGTCCTGACTTTC. This is translated as CASSLVAGSSGANVLTF. This CDR3, with the reference TRBV7-2 and TRBJ2-6 proteins standing in past its ends, gives the full variable domain GAGVSQSPSNKVTEKGKDVELRCDPISGHTALYWYRQSLGQGLEFLIYFQGNSAPDKSGLPSDRFSAERTGGSVSTLTIQRTQQEDSAVYLCASSLVAGSSGANVLTFGAGSRLTVL.